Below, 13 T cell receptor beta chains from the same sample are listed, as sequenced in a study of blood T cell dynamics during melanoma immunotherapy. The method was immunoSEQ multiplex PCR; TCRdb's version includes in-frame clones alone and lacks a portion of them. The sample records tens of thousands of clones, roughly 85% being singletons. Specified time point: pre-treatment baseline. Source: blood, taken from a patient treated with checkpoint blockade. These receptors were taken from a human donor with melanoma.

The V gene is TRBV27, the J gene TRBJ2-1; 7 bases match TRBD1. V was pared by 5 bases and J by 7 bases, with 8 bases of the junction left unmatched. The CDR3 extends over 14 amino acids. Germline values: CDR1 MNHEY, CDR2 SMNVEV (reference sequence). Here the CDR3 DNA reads TGTGCCAGCAGTCCGAGACAGGGTGGAAATGAGCAGTTCTTC. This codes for CASSPRQGGNEQFF.

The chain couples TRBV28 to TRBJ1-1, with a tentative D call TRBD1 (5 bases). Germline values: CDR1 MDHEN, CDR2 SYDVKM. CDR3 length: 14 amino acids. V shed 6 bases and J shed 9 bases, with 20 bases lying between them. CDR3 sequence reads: CASRKWGGRSQAFF. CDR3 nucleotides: TGTGCCAGCAGGAAATGGGGGGGGAGGTCCCAAGCTTTCTTT.

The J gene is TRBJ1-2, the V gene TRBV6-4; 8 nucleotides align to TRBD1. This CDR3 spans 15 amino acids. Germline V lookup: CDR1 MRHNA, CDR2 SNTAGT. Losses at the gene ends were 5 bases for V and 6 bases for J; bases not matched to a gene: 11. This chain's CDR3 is CASSNWAGGSDGYTF. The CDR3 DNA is TGTGCCAGCAGTAACTGGGCAGGGGGCTCGGATGGCTACACCTTC.

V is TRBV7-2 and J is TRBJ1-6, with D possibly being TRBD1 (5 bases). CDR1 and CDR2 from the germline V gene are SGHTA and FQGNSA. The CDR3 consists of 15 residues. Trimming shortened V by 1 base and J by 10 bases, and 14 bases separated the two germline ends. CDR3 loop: CASSLGRGSSSPLHF. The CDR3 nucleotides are TGTGCCAGCAGCTTAGGTAGGGGCTCGAGCTCACCCCTCCACTTT. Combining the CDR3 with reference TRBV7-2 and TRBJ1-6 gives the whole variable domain GAGVSQSPSNKVTEKGKDVELRCDPISGHTALYWYRQSLGQGLEFLIYFQGNSAPDKSGLPSDRFSAERTGGSVSTLTIQRTQQEDSAVYLCASSLGRGSSSPLHFGNGTRLTVT.

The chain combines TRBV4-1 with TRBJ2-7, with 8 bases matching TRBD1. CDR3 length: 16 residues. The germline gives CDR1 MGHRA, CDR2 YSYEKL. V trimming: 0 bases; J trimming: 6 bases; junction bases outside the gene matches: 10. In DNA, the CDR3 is TGCGCCAGCAGCCAAGACCCCGGGCAGGGGGCGGGCGAGCAGTACTTC. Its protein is CASSQDPGQGAGEQYF.

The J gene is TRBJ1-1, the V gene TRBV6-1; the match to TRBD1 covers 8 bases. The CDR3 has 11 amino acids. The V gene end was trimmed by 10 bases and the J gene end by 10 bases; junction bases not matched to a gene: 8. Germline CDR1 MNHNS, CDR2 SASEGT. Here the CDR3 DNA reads TGTGCCATCGTCGGACAGGGCAGAGCTTTCTTT. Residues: CAIVGQGRAFF.

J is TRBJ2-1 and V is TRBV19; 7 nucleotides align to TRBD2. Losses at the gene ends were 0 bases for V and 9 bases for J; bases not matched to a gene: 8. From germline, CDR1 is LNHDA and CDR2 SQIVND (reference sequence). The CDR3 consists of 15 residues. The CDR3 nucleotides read TGTGCCAGTAGTATAGATCGGGCGGGAGACGGTGAGCAGTTCTTC. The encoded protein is CASSIDRAGDGEQFF.

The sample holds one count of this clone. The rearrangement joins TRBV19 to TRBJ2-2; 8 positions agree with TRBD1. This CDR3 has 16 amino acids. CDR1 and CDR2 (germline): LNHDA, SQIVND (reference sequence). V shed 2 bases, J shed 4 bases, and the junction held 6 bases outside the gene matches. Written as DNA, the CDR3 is TGTGCCAGTAGTATACCCCCGACAGGGGTCACCGGGGAGCTGTTTTTT. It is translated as CASSIPPTGVTGELFF.

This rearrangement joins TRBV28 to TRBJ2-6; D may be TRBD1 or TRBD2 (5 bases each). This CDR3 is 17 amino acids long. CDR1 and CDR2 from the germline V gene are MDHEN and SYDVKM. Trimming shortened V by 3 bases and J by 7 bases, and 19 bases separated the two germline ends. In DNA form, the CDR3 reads TGTGCCAGCAGTTTCCGGGACCGACTCCGAGGTGCCAACGTCCTGACTTTC. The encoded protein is CASSFRDRLRGANVLTF. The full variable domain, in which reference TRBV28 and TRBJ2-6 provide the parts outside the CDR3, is DVKVTQSSRYLVKRTGEKVFLECVQDMDHENMFWYRQDPGLGLRLIYFSYDVKMKEKGDIPEGYSVSREKKERFSLILESASTNQTSMYLCASSFRDRLRGANVLTFGAGSRLTVL.

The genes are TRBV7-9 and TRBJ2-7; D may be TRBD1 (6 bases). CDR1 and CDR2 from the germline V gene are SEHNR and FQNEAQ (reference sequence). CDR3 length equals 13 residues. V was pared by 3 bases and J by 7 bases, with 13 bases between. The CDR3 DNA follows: TGTGCCAGCAGCTTCTCGACAGGTCCTGAGCAGTACTTC. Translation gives CASSFSTGPEQYF.

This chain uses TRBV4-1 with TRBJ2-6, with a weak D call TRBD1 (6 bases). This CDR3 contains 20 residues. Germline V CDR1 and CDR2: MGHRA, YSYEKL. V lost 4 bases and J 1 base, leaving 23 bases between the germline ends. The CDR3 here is CASSPWGQASTPSGANVLTF. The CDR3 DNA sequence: TGCGCCAGCAGCCCCTGGGGGCAGGCCTCGACTCCATCTGGGGCCAACGTCCTGACTTTC.

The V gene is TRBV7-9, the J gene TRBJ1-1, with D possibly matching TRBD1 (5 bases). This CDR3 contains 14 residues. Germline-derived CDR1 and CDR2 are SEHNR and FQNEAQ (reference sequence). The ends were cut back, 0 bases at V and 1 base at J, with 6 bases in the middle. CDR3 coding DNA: TGTGCCAGCAGCTTAGCTCAGGGGAACACTGAAGCTTTCTTT. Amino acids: CASSLAQGNTEAFF. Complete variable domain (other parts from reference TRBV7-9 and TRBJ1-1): DTGVSQNPRHKITKRGQNVTFRCDPISEHNRLYWYRQTLGQGPEFLTYFQNEAQLEKSRLLSDRFSAERPKGSFSTLEIQRTEQGDSAMYLCASSLAQGNTEAFFGQGTRLTVV.

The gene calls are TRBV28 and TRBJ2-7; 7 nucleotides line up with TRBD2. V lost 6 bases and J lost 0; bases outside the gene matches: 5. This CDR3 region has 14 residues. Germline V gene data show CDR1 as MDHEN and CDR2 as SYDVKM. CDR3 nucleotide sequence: TGTGCCAGCAGCCTCACTAGCGCCTCCTACGAGCAGTACTTC. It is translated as CASSLTSASYEQYF.